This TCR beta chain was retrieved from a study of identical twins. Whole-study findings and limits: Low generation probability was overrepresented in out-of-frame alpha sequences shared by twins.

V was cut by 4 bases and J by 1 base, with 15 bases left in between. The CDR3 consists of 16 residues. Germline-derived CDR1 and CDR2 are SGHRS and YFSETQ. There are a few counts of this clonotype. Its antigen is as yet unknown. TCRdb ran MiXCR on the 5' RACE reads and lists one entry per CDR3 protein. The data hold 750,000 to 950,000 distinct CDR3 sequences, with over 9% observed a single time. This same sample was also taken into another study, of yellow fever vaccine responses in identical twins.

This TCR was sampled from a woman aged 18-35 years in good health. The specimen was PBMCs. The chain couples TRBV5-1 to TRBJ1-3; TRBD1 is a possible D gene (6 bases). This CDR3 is CASSQTIQGSGNTIYF. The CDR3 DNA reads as TGCGCCAGCAGCCAAACAATACAGGGATCTGGAAACACCATATATTTT.